The 27 T cell receptor beta chains given below trace back to one sample, sequenced in a study of OX40 agonist ivuxolimab in advanced cancers. Generated by immunoSEQ multiplex PCR, the TCRdb table keeps only in-frame clones and is missing some. The table has approximately 77,000 clones, roughly 84% seen once. Here the sequenced sample was CD4+ or CD8+ T cells sorted from blood, taken in a trial of the OX40 agonist ivuxolimab. The receptors stem from an adult with an advanced solid tumor such as melanoma, head and neck, liver or kidney cancer.

This rearrangement joins TRBV7-2 to TRBJ1-5; unclear D gene. V gave up 0 bases and J gave up 7 bases, with 7 bases separating them. The CDR3 contains 13 residues. Germline values: CDR1 SGHTA, CDR2 FQGNSA. Here the CDR3 reads CASSLAIVQPQHF. The CDR3 DNA follows: TGTGCCAGCAGCTTAGCCATCGTACAGCCCCAGCATTTT.

The V gene is TRBV15, the J gene TRBJ2-1; perhaps TRBD1 as D (6 bases). This CDR3 comprises 15 residues. Trimming stripped 0 bases from V and 2 bases from J, with 8 bases between. CDR1 is LNHNV, CDR2 YYDKDF, per germline (reference sequence). The CDR3, as DNA: TGTGCCACCAGCAGAGATGACAGGCCCTACAATGAGCAGTTCTTC. Its protein is CATSRDDRPYNEQFF.

The chain links TRBV7-2 to TRBJ2-7, with D perhaps TRBD1 or TRBD2 (5 bases each). Germline loops: CDR1 SGHTA, CDR2 FQGNSA. The CDR3 runs 15 residues. Trimming left V 5 bases short and J 2 bases short, with 16 bases between. This CDR3 is CASSQVVGTAYEQYF. As DNA, the CDR3 is TGTGCCAGCAGCCAAGTAGTGGGGACGGCCTACGAGCAGTACTTC.

The chain is built from TRBV19 and TRBJ1-5, with 10 nucleotides matching TRBD1. Trimming at V came to 5 bases and at J to 7 bases, leaving 11 bases not matched to a gene. The CDR3 is 16 residues long. Germline V gives CDR1 LNHDA, CDR2 SQIVND (reference sequence). CDR3 in amino acids: CASSAPDRGRNQPQHF. The CDR3 nucleotides read TGTGCCAGTAGTGCCCCCGACAGGGGGCGAAACCAGCCCCAGCATTTT.

This CDR3 is CASSLVQGDTGELFF. CDR3 in DNA: TGTGCCAGCAGCTTGGTACAGGGAGATACCGGGGAGCTGTTTTTT. The chain joins TRBV7-6 to TRBJ2-2, with a weak D call TRBD1 (6 bases). CDR1 SGHVS and CDR2 FNYEAQ come from the germline V gene. Trimming removed 3 bases at V and 5 bases at J, with 13 bases between. The CDR3 contains 15 residues.

This chain links TRBV25-1 with TRBJ1-1; possible D gene TRBD1, 5 bases. The CDR3 sequence is 12 residues long. CDR1 and CDR2 (germline): MGHDK, SYGVNS. The V end was cut by 8 bases, the J end by 6 bases, with 13 bases between. CDR3 sequence: CASGHGGAEAFF. DNA of the CDR3: TGTGCCAGCGGACACGGGGGGGCTGAAGCTTTCTTT.

The chain links TRBV29-1 to TRBJ2-7; unclear D gene. The CDR3 loop spans 11 amino acids. Germline V gene data show CDR1 as SQVTM and CDR2 as ANQGSEA. Trimming removed 5 bases from V and 4 bases from J, with 9 bases in between. The CDR3 region is CSVSDGYEQYF. The CDR3 DNA is TGCAGCGTTTCAGACGGATACGAGCAGTACTTC.

This clone was recorded only once. The chain is built from TRBV7-9 and TRBJ1-5; D unclear. The CDR3 consists of 15 residues. The germline V gene encodes CDR1 SEHNR and CDR2 FQNEAQ (reference sequence). Trimming stripped 5 bases from V and 0 bases from J, with 11 bases between. The CDR3, as DNA: TGTGCCAGCAGCCCCCTTGGTAATAGCAATCAGCCCCAGCATTTT. Its protein product is CASSPLGNSNQPQHF.

The V call is TRBV28, the J call TRBJ1-1; 8 nucleotides match TRBD1. The CDR3 runs to 17 residues. The germline CDR1 and CDR2 sequences are MDHEN and SYDVKM. V dropped 4 bases and J dropped 1; count of bases not matched to a gene: 11. The CDR3 coding sequence is TGTGCCAGCAGTTCCTCTCGTCTAGACAGGGGGAACACTGAAGCTTTCTTT. Protein product: CASSSSRLDRGNTEAFF.

The chain carries TRBV27 and TRBJ2-7; no definite D call. The CDR3 loop spans 15 amino acids. Per germline, CDR1 MNHEY and CDR2 SMNVEV (reference sequence). V lost 6 bases to trimming and J lost 2 bases, with 17 bases between them. The CDR3 loop reads CASSPRPGLPYEQYF. The CDR3 coding sequence is TGTGCCAGCAGCCCGAGGCCGGGTTTGCCCTACGAGCAGTACTTC.

As concerns this clone: At one boundary the junction diverges from the germline segment, which might be a read error. V gene TRBV7-7 combines with J gene TRBJ2-5; either TRBD1 or TRBD2 may fit D (6 bases each). The CDR3 runs to 13 residues. Germline loops: CDR1 SSHAT, CDR2 FNYEAQ (reference sequence). The CDR3 nucleotides read TGTGCTAGCAGCTCTCAAGGGGGGACGACCCAGTACTTC. Protein: CASSSQGGTTQYF.

The sample holds one count of this clone. J is TRBJ1-4 and V is TRBV4-1, with a weak D call TRBD1 (5 bases). The CDR3 loop spans 15 amino acids. Germline V gene lookup returns CDR1 MGHRA and CDR2 YSYEKL. V dropped 2 bases and J dropped 0 bases, with 7 bases sitting between them. DNA of the CDR3: TGCGCCAGCAGCCAATTACAGGCAACTAATGAAAAACTGTTTTTT. Protein product: CASSQLQATNEKLFF.

The V call is TRBV19, the J call TRBJ1-2, with TRBD1 identical over 8 bases. J lost 7 bases, V lost 4 bases, and 14 bases had no gene match. The germline V gene has CDR1 LNHDA and CDR2 SQIVND (reference sequence). The CDR3 has 16 residues. CDR3 DNA: TGTGCCAGTAGTAGAGGGGGGAGCGACAGGGGCGCTGGCTACACCTTC. Its protein product is CASSRGGSDRGAGYTF.

The rearrangement uses TRBV13 and TRBJ1-3; D is possibly TRBD1 (6 bases). Between the trimmed V and J ends, which lost 8 bases and 7 bases, there was a span of 12 bases. CDR1 is PRHDT, CDR2 FYEKMQ, per germline (reference sequence). The CDR3 length is 12 residues. The DNA for the CDR3 is TGTGCCAGCGTATGGGGGCGCAACACCATATATTTT. Translating gives CASVWGRNTIYF.

The V call is TRBV30, the J call TRBJ2-5; D gene ambiguous. CDR1 is GTSNPN, CDR2 SVGIG, per germline (reference sequence). Trimming left V 1 base short and J 5 bases short, with 11 bases between. The CDR3 has 13 residues. CDR3 sequence reads: CAWSAIGSETQYF. CDR3 bases: TGTGCCTGGAGTGCGATCGGAAGCGAGACCCAGTACTTC.

The rearrangement links TRBV7-9 to TRBJ1-1; 7 bases line up with TRBD1. Trimming cost V 5 bases and J 5 bases; bases outside gene matches: 17. CDR3 length equals 17 residues. Germline V gives CDR1 SEHNR, CDR2 FQNEAQ (reference sequence). CDR3 nucleotide sequence: TGTGCCAGCAGCGGGAAACTAGAGACAGGGTGGGGAACTGAAGCTTTCTTT. Translating it yields CASSGKLETGWGTEAFF. Full variable domain (rest looked up from reference TRBV7-9 and TRBJ1-1): DTGVSQNPRHKITKRGQNVTFRCDPISEHNRLYWYRQTLGQGPEFLTYFQNEAQLEKSRLLSDRFSAERPKGSFSTLEIQRTEQGDSAMYLCASSGKLETGWGTEAFFGQGTRLTVV.

J is TRBJ1-4 and V is TRBV28; D is unclear. Deletions cut 4 bases from V and 5 bases from J, with 14 bases between. The CDR3 is 15 amino acids. From germline, CDR1 is MDHEN and CDR2 SYDVKM. As DNA, the CDR3 is TGTGCCAGCAGTTCCCCGGGAGAGAAAAATGAAAAACTGTTTTTT. Translating gives CASSSPGEKNEKLFF.

This clone was observed once. The V and J genes are TRBV7-8 and TRBJ1-1; 9 nucleotides agree with TRBD1. The CDR3 contains 14 residues. With 2 bases clipped from V and 6 bases from J, the junction kept 4 bases outside the gene matches. The germline V gene has CDR1 SGHVS and CDR2 FQNEAQ. CDR3 region: CASSLRTGGSEAFF. DNA of the CDR3: TGTGCCAGCAGCTTACGCACAGGGGGCTCTGAAGCTTTCTTT.

The J gene is TRBJ1-2, the V gene TRBV9; possibly TRBD1 for D (6 bases). CDR3 length: 14 amino acids. Trimming left V 4 bases short and J 8 bases short, with 18 bases between. In germline, CDR1 is SGDLS, CDR2 YYNGEE. The CDR3 coding sequence is TGTGCCAGCAGCCTAAGCGGGGGGGCGCGAGGCTACACCTTC. Protein: CASSLSGGARGYTF. The entire variable domain, with the rest obtained from reference TRBV9 and TRBJ1-2, is as follows: DSGVTQTPKHLITATGQRVTLRCSPRSGDLSVYWYQQSLDQGLQFLIQYYNGEERAKGNILERFSAQQFPDLHSELNLSSLELGDSALYFCASSLSGGARGYTFGSGTRLTVV.

The V and J genes are TRBV10-3 and TRBJ2-1, with 14 bases lining up with TRBD2. The germline CDR1 and CDR2 sequences are ENHRY and SYGVKD. This CDR3 region has 18 residues. The V gene end was trimmed by 3 bases and the J gene end by 9 bases; junction bases not matched to a gene: 13. In nucleotides, the CDR3 is TGTGCCATCAGTGAAAAATTTTTGGGACTAGCGGGAGTGGCTGAGCAGTTCTTC. This gives the protein CAISEKFLGLAGVAEQFF.

This rearrangement joins TRBV15 to TRBJ2-5; D ambiguous. Deletions cut 1 base from V and 0 bases from J, with 3 bases between. CDR3 length: 13 amino acids. The germline gives CDR1 LNHNV, CDR2 YYDKDF (reference sequence). DNA for the CDR3: TGTGCCACCAGCAGAGTTTACCAAGAGACCCAGTACTTC. Residues: CATSRVYQETQYF. Variable domain in full (rest from reference TRBV15 and TRBJ2-5): DAMVIQNPRYQVTQFGKPVTLSCSQTLNHNVMYWYQQKSSQAPKLLFHYYDKDFNNEADTPDNFQSRRPNTSFCFLDIRSPGLGDTAMYLCATSRVYQETQYFGPGTRLLVL.

The chain carries TRBV5-4 and TRBJ2-6; D gene ambiguous. CDR1 and CDR2 from the germline V gene are SGHNT and YYREEE (reference sequence). The CDR3 length is 12 residues. Trimming cost V 4 bases and J 4 bases, with 3 bases left between them. This CDR3 is CASSGGANVLTF. The CDR3 DNA is TGTGCCAGCAGCGGGGGGGCCAACGTCCTGACTTTC.

The CDR3 DNA reads as TGTGCCAGTAGTATCCGGATAGGACTGACTCACCTTTCCTACGAGCAGTACTTC. It encodes CASSIRIGLTHLSYEQYF. The gene calls are TRBV19 and TRBJ2-7; D might be TRBD2 (5 bases). The CDR3 is 18 residues long. V was trimmed by 3 bases and J by 1 base, leaving 22 bases between them. Germline assignment: CDR1 LNHDA and CDR2 SQIVND (reference sequence).

This clone has a single count. This rearrangement joins TRBV19 to TRBJ2-1; the match to TRBD2 covers 7 bases. Germline trimming cut 4 bases from V and 9 bases from J; bases unmatched to any gene: 12. Germline CDR1 and CDR2: LNHDA and SQIVND (reference sequence). The CDR3 loop spans 15 amino acids. CDR3 sequence reads: CASSKTSSKVSEQFF. For the CDR3, the DNA is TGTGCCAGTAGTAAGACTAGCTCTAAGGTGAGTGAGCAGTTCTTC.

A remark on this clone: Other DNA sequences in the sample encode the same CDR3. V usage is TRBV27 and J usage is TRBJ1-6, with D perhaps matching TRBD1 (6 bases). Germline CDR1 reads MNHEY; CDR2 reads SMNVEV (reference sequence). V was pared by 2 bases and J by 4 bases, with 6 bases between. This CDR3 comprises 14 residues. The CDR3 spells CASSLGQYNSPLHF. The CDR3 DNA reads as TGTGCCAGCAGTTTAGGACAGTATAATTCACCCCTCCACTTT.

V usage is TRBV9 and J usage is TRBJ2-7; TRBD2 matches 10 bases. J gave up 5 bases and V 2 bases, and 7 bases lay outside the gene matches. CDR3 length equals 15 residues. Germline lookup yields CDR1 SGDLS and CDR2 YYNGEE. The CDR3 protein is CASSVESGRADEQYF. Here the CDR3 DNA reads TGTGCCAGCAGCGTCGAAAGCGGGAGGGCCGACGAGCAGTACTTC.

The rearrangement links TRBV28 to TRBJ2-3; tentative D call: TRBD2 (6 bases). The V end was cut by 9 bases, the J end by 1 base, with 20 bases between. The V gene's germline CDR1 is MDHEN and CDR2 SYDVKM. The CDR3 consists of 16 residues. CDR3: CASQGGAAGGTDTQYF. The CDR3 nucleotides read TGTGCCAGTCAAGGAGGGGCAGCAGGAGGCACAGATACGCAGTATTTT.